This entry describes one TCR beta chain. The data are from a study of blood T cell repertoires in COVID-19. Looking at the study overall: Samples representing acute and convalescent COVID-19 were sourced from the United States, Italy and Spain. PBMCs, B-cell-depleted T cells, or T cells provided the cDNA or gDNA that made up the material.

From germline, CDR1 is SEHNR and CDR2 FQNEAQ (reference sequence). Trimming removed 4 bases at V and 2 bases at J, with 9 bases between. The CDR3 is 14 amino acids. The authors' processing: Estimates of nucleated cell counts were drawn from the amplification of reference gene primers. Generated by immunoSEQ multiplex PCR, the TCRdb table keeps only in-frame clones and is missing some. Clone size and V and J calls were adopted from that table, with D and trimming inferred from the DNA. Among about 150,000 clones listed, 84% were seen once. The sample was peripheral blood. The V and J genes are TRBV7-9 and TRBJ1-5; D not resolved. The receptor was derived from an older man with acute or convalescent COVID-19. Written as DNA, the CDR3 is TGTGCCAGCAGCTCTCAGCAGGGCAATCAGCCCCAGCATTTT. This sequence encodes CASSSQQGNQPQHF.